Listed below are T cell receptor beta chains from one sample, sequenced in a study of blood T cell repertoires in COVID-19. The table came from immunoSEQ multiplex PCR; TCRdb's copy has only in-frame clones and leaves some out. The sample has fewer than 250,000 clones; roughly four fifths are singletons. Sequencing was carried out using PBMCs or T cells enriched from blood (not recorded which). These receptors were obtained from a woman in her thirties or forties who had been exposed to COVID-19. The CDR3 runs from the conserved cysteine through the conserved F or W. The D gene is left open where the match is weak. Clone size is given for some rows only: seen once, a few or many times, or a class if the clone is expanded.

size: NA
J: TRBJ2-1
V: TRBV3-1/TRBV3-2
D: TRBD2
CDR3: CASASGAILNEQFF
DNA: TGTGCCAGCGCTAGCGGGGCCATCCTAAATGAGCAGTTCTTC

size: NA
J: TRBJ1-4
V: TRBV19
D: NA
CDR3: CASSIAAGRNEKLFF
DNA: TGTGCCAGTAGTATAGCCGCAGGGCGTAATGAAAAACTGTTTTTT

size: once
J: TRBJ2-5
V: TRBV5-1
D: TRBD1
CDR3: CASSSSYRGTETQYF
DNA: TGCGCCAGCAGCTCCTCCTACAGGGGCACGGAGACCCAGTACTTC

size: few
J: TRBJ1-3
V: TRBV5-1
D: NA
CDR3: CASSPEGHSGNTIYF
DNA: TGCGCCAGCAGCCCGGAGGGTCACTCTGGAAACACCATATATTTT

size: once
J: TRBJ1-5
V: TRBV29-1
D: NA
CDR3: CSVATEGYSNQPQHF
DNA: TGCAGCGTTGCGACAGAAGGTTATAGCAATCAGCCCCAGCATTTT

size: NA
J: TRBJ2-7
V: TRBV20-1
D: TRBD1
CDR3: CSASSSTGTDEQYF
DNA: TGCAGTGCTAGTTCGTCGACAGGGACGGACGAGCAGTACTTC

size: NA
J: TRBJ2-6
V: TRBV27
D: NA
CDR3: CASNAAAGANVLTF
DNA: TGTGCCAGCAACGCAGCAGCGGGGGCCAACGTCCTGACTTTC

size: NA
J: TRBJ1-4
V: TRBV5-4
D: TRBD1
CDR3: CASSSGTGKTNEKLFF
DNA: TGTGCCAGCAGCTCGGGGACAGGGAAGACTAATGAAAAACTGTTTTTT

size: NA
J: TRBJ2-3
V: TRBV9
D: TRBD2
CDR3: CASSRTHLAGGGADTQYF
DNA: TGTGCCAGCAGCCGCACACACCTAGCGGGGGGCGGGGCAGATACGCAGTATTTT

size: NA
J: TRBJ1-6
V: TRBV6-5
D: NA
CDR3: CASSYEAYRANSPLHF
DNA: TGTGCCAGCAGTTACGAAGCGTACCGTGCCAATTCACCCCTCCACTTT

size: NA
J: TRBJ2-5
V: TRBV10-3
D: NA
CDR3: CAIQDLPGETQYF
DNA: TGTGCCATCCAGGACCTCCCGGGGGAGACCCAGTACTTC

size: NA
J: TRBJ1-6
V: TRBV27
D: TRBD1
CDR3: CASRVQGASGSPLHF
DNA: TGTGCCAGCAGAGTACAGGGGGCTTCTGGTTCACCCCTCCACTTT

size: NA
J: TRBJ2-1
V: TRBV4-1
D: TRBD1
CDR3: CASTGTGGHNEQFF
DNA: TGCGCCAGCACCGGGACAGGGGGCCACAATGAGCAGTTCTTC

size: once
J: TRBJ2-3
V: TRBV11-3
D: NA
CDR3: CASSSQTDTQYF
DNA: TGTGCCAGCAGCTCTCAGACAGATACGCAGTATTTT

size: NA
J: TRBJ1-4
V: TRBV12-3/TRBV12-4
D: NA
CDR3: CASTFDPAGKLFF
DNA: TGTGCCAGCACCTTTGATCCGGCGGGAAAACTGTTTTTT

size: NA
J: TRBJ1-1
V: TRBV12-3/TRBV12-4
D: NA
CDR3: CATVGGENTEAFF
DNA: TGTGCCACCGTGGGGGGGGAAAACACTGAAGCTTTCTTT

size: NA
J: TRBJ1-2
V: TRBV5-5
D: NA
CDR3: CASSFGSSGPRQSYTF
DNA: TGTGCCAGCAGCTTCGGTTCTAGCGGGCCCCGGCAAAGCTACACCTTC

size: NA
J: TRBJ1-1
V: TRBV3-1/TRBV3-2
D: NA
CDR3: CASSQDSAGDTEAFF
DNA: TGTGCCAGCAGCCAAGATTCTGCAGGGGATACTGAAGCTTTCTTT

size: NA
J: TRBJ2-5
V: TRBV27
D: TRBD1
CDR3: CASSHRGDETQYF
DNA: TGTGCCAGCAGCCACAGGGGGGATGAGACCCAGTACTTC

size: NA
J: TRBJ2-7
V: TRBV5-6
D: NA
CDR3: CASSLFQGGEQYF
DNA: TGTGCCAGCAGCTTGTTCCAGGGGGGCGAGCAGTACTTC

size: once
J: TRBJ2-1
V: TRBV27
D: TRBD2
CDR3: CASSSQRGLPNEQFF
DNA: TGTGCCAGCAGTTCACAGCGGGGGCTCCCCAATGAGCAGTTCTTC

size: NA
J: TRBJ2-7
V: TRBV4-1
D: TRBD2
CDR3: CASSQEGGTRLYEQYF
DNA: TGCGCCAGCAGCCAAGAGGGGGGGACTCGACTCTACGAGCAGTACTTC

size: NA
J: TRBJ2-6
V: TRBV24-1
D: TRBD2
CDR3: CATSRGAGANVLTF
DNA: TGTGCCACCTCCCGGGGGGCTGGGGCCAACGTCCTGACTTTC

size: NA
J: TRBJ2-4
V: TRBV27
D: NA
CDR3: CASSPSVGRAENIQYF
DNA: TGTGCCAGCAGTCCCTCCGTGGGCAGGGCCGAAAACATTCAGTACTTC

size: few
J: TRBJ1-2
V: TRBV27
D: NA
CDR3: CASSPGSSYGYTF
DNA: TGTGCCAGCAGTCCAGGGTCCTCCTATGGCTACACCTTC

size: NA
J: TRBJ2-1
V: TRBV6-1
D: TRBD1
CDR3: CASSEEGTGGRNEQFF
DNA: TGTGCCAGCAGTGAAGAGGGGACAGGGGGGAGGAATGAGCAGTTCTTC